Each of the 32 T cell receptor beta chains below was sequenced from the same sample in a study of CD4 T cells in relation to SARS-CoV-2 and coronaviruses. Antigens of these TCRs are unknown. Sequenced by immunoSEQ multiplex PCR; TCRdb stores in-frame clones only, minus some. There are approximately 21,000 clones in the sample; around 76% occur only once, and around 13% lies in the top ten. Before the COVID-19 pandemic, during about 2011-2019, CD4+ T cells were taken from unexposed donors. After approximately 10 days of culture, CD4+ T cells were isolated. The specimen sequenced was CD4+ T cells from PBMCs, cultured in vitro. These receptors all stem from a human donor in good health.

V usage is TRBV19 and J usage is TRBJ2-1; 8 nucleotides line up with TRBD2. Germline trimming cut 6 bases from V and 2 bases from J; bases unmatched to any gene: 0. Germline assignment: CDR1 LNHDA and CDR2 SQIVND (reference sequence). The CDR3 sequence is 13 residues long. Here the CDR3 DNA reads TGTGCCAGTAGACTAGCGGCCTACAATGAGCAGTTCTTC. This encodes CASRLAAYNEQFF.

The chain joins TRBV5-1 to TRBJ1-1, with a possible D match to TRBD1 (6 bases). CDR3 length: 13 amino acids. Trimming took off 0 bases at V and 9 bases at J, with 12 bases between the two ends. The germline V gene encodes CDR1 SGHRS and CDR2 YFSETQ. The CDR3 region has the DNA TGCGCCAGCAGCTTGGATTGGGACAAGAAAGCTTTCTTT. It encodes CASSLDWDKKAFF.

This chain links TRBV6-6 with TRBJ2-1, with TRBD2 matching over 12 bases. Germline loops: CDR1 MNHNY, CDR2 SVGAGI (reference sequence). This CDR3 is built from 15 residues. Losses at the gene ends were 6 bases for V and 9 bases for J; bases not matched to a gene: 9. The CDR3 sequence is CASRGGTSGWSEQFF. The CDR3 nucleotides read TGTGCCAGCAGAGGGGGGACTAGCGGGTGGAGTGAGCAGTTCTTC.

The rearrangement links TRBV4-3 to TRBJ2-3; 10 nucleotides match TRBD2. Germline V CDR1 and CDR2: LGHNA, YSLEER. V shed 2 bases, J shed 2 bases, and the junction held 1 base outside the gene matches. The CDR3 has 15 residues. The CDR3 protein is CASSQLAGVTDTQYF. CDR3 DNA sequence: TGCGCCAGCAGCCAACTAGCGGGGGTCACAGATACGCAGTATTTT.

The V and J genes are TRBV19 and TRBJ1-5; 7 bases agree with TRBD1. This CDR3 region has 14 residues. J gave up 2 bases and V 6 bases, and 4 bases lay outside the gene matches. CDR1 and CDR2 from the germline V gene are LNHDA and SQIVND (reference sequence). The CDR3 loop reads CASRIQGGNQPQHF. The CDR3 DNA reads as TGTGCCAGTAGGATTCAGGGGGGCAATCAGCCCCAGCATTTT.

The J gene is TRBJ1-6, the V gene TRBV7-9, with D hard to call. V shed 3 bases and J shed 8 bases, with 5 bases lying between them. The CDR3 loop spans 12 amino acids. From germline, CDR1 is SEHNR and CDR2 FQNEAQ (reference sequence). This chain's CDR3 is CASSFGDSPLHF. CDR3 bases: TGTGCCAGCAGCTTCGGAGATTCACCCCTCCACTTT.

V usage is TRBV7-3 and J usage is TRBJ1-1; no definite D call. V gave up 0 bases and J gave up 2 bases, with 13 bases separating them. The CDR3 contains 16 residues. Germline-derived CDR1 and CDR2 are SGHTA and FQGTGA. Here the CDR3 reads CASSLTLRWGNTEAFF. CDR3 in DNA: TGTGCCAGCAGCTTAACGTTAAGGTGGGGTAACACTGAAGCTTTCTTT.

This rearrangement joins TRBV24-1 to TRBJ2-3; 12 bases are a match to TRBD2. Germline loops: CDR1 KGHDR, CDR2 SFDVKD. CDR3 size: 17 residues. J gave up 4 bases and V 2 bases, and 6 bases lay outside the gene matches. The CDR3 is CATSDSGRLAGADTQYF. The CDR3 DNA is TGTGCCACCAGTGATTCGGGTCGACTAGCGGGGGCAGATACGCAGTATTTT.

This clone was observed a single time. The chain links TRBV7-9 to TRBJ2-7; TRBD1 matches 10 bases. The CDR3 sequence is 14 residues long. Germline V gives CDR1 SEHNR, CDR2 FQNEAQ (reference sequence). Unmatched junction bases numbered 2, after V lost 4 bases and J lost 2 bases. The chain's CDR3 is CASSSGQGAYEQYF. The CDR3 region has the DNA TGTGCCAGCAGCTCAGGACAGGGGGCCTACGAGCAGTACTTC.

This chain joins TRBV6-2 or TRBV6-3 and TRBJ1-3; 7 bases are a match to TRBD1. The CDR3 is 15 residues long. The germline CDR1 and CDR2 sequences are MNHEY and SVGEGT. J gave up 0 bases and V 4 bases, and 3 bases lay outside the gene matches. CDR3 sequence: CASSSTGTSGNTIYF. The CDR3 region has the DNA TGTGCCAGCAGTTCGACAGGGACCTCTGGAAACACCATATATTTT.

The chain uses TRBV30 and TRBJ2-3, with D perhaps matching TRBD1 or TRBD2 (5 bases each). Germline CDR1 is GTSNPN and CDR2 is SVGIG (reference sequence). With 3 bases removed from V and 1 base from J, the gap between germline ends came to 14 bases. The CDR3 totals 15 residues. The CDR3 is CAWRPGGRGTDTQYF. CDR3 coding DNA: TGTGCCTGGAGGCCTGGAGGCAGGGGCACAGATACGCAGTATTTT.

The table lists this clone with a few counts. This chain joins TRBV2 and TRBJ1-6; no firm D call. Deletions cut 4 bases from V and 8 bases from J, with 12 bases between. This CDR3 region has 14 residues. From germline, CDR1 is SNHLY and CDR2 FYNNEI. CDR3 loop: CASSGQGTHSPLHF. CDR3 bases: TGTGCCAGCAGTGGACAAGGAACCCATTCACCCCTCCACTTT.

The genes are TRBV19 and TRBJ2-3; possibly TRBD1 or TRBD2 for D (6 bases each). This CDR3 region has 15 residues. With 4 bases removed from V and 7 bases from J, the gap between germline ends came to 18 bases. Germline V gene data show CDR1 as LNHDA and CDR2 as SQIVND (reference sequence). The CDR3 is CASSRDGGLINTQYF. CDR3 nucleotides: TGTGCCAGTAGTAGGGATGGGGGGCTGATAAATACGCAGTATTTT.

J is TRBJ1-2 and V is TRBV2; a weak D match, TRBD1 (5 bases). V lost 10 bases, J lost 8 bases, and 20 bases lay in between. Germline V gene lookup returns CDR1 SNHLY and CDR2 FYNNEI. The CDR3 extends over 13 amino acids. The CDR3 DNA is TGTGCCACGACCGCGGGACCCTCCGGCGGCTACACCTTC. The encoded protein is CATTAGPSGGYTF.

The genes are TRBV4-2 and TRBJ1-1, with 8 bases identical to TRBD1. In germline, CDR1 is LGHNA, CDR2 YNFKEQ. Trimming cost V 3 bases and J 1 base; bases outside gene matches: 4. CDR3 size: 15 residues. The CDR3 here is CASSHPDRENTEAFF. The CDR3 DNA follows: TGTGCCAGCAGCCACCCGGACAGGGAGAACACTGAAGCTTTCTTT.

The chain couples TRBV5-1 to TRBJ2-1; 7 nucleotides align to TRBD2. V lost 5 bases, J lost 0 bases, and 5 bases stayed unmatched. This CDR3 is built from 15 residues. Germline V gene data show CDR1 as SGHRS and CDR2 as YFSETQ. CDR3 region: CASRRGGGSYNEQFF. The CDR3, as DNA: TGCGCCAGCAGACGCGGCGGGGGCTCCTACAATGAGCAGTTCTTC.

This sequence joins TRBV29-1 and TRBJ1-3; D is possibly TRBD1 (6 bases). This CDR3 has 15 amino acids. V lost 4 bases to trimming and J lost 2 bases, with 15 bases between them. Germline V CDR1 and CDR2: SQVTM, ANQGSEA. For the CDR3, the DNA is TGCAGCGTTGGCCACAGCGGGGGGCCTGGAAACACCATATATTTT. It specifies CSVGHSGGPGNTIYF.

This chain links TRBV27 with TRBJ1-2; 7 positions match TRBD1. The CDR3 length is 15 residues. Germline V CDR1 and CDR2: MNHEY, SMNVEV (reference sequence). V lost 2 bases, J lost 4 bases, and 7 bases stayed unmatched. The CDR3 sequence: CASSLRLGQVYGYTF. In nucleotides, the CDR3 is TGTGCCAGCAGTTTAAGGCTCGGACAGGTCTATGGCTACACCTTC.

Only a few counts were recorded for this clone. This sequence joins TRBV15 and TRBJ2-2, with D unresolved. V was clipped by 1 base and J by 2 bases, with 8 bases between them. CDR3 size: 15 residues. Looked up from germline, CDR1 is LNHNV and CDR2 is YYDKDF (reference sequence). The DNA for the CDR3 is TGTGCCACCAGCAGAGGGGGAACTAACACCGGGGAGCTGTTTTTT. Translated, it gives CATSRGGTNTGELFF.

The chain employs TRBV9 and TRBJ1-1; D is unclear. V gave up 5 bases and J gave up 1 base, with 12 bases separating them. CDR3 size: 14 residues. The germline V gene has CDR1 SGDLS and CDR2 YYNGEE. CDR3 in amino acids: CASRRGLGNTEAFF. The CDR3 coding sequence is TGTGCCAGCAGGAGAGGTTTGGGGAACACTGAAGCTTTCTTT.

In its sample, this clone was seen a few times. This chain joins TRBV7-2 and TRBJ2-7; 10 bases agree with TRBD1. The CDR3 totals 17 residues. V was pared by 8 bases and J by 2 bases, with 15 bases of the junction left unmatched. CDR1 and CDR2 from the germline V gene are SGHTA and FQGNSA. CDR3 protein: CASCPGTGAGEAYEQYF. The CDR3 DNA follows: TGTGCCAGCTGCCCCGGGACAGGGGCGGGAGAGGCCTACGAGCAGTACTTC.

V and J are TRBV27 and TRBJ1-1; D is undetermined. Trimming removed 5 bases from V and 5 bases from J, with 12 bases in between. The V gene's germline CDR1 is MNHEY and CDR2 SMNVEV (reference sequence). CDR3 size: 13 residues. The DNA of the CDR3 is TGTGCCAGCAGTCCCCGAGGTAGGACTGAAGCTTTCTTT. Translated: CASSPRGRTEAFF.

The chain links TRBV5-1 to TRBJ2-3; no firm D call. This CDR3 has 14 amino acids. Germline V gene sequence: CDR1 SGHRS, CDR2 YFSETQ. Deletions cut 6 bases from V and 3 bases from J, with 14 bases between. CDR3 residues: CASNPRPETDTQYF. As DNA, the CDR3 is TGCGCCAGCAACCCCCGCCCAGAGACAGATACGCAGTATTTT.

This clone was counted only a few times. J is TRBJ1-2 and V is TRBV6-6; 8 bases agree with TRBD1. The CDR3 is 14 residues long. Per germline, CDR1 MNHNY and CDR2 SVGAGI (reference sequence). V trimming: 8 bases; J trimming: 2 bases; junction bases outside the gene matches: 7. In DNA form, the CDR3 reads TGTGCCAGCGTCCCGGGACAGGCCAACTATGGCTACACCTTC. This encodes CASVPGQANYGYTF.

V usage is TRBV6-2 or TRBV6-3 and J usage is TRBJ1-6; tentatively, D is TRBD1 (6 bases). The CDR3 spans 16 residues. The germline V gene encodes CDR1 MNHEY and CDR2 SVGEGT. Trimming cost V 4 bases and J 0 bases, with 10 bases left between them. The CDR3 region is CASSSQGSSYNSPLHF. CDR3 nucleotide sequence: TGTGCCAGCAGTTCACAGGGAAGCTCCTATAATTCACCCCTCCACTTT.

CDR3 sequence (DNA): TGTGCCAGCAGCTTAGCGAGACTAGCGGGAGCCGGGGAGCTGTTTTTT. As protein: CASSLARLAGAGELFF. The chain combines TRBV7-2 with TRBJ2-2; TRBD2 matches 12 bases. This CDR3 spans 16 amino acids. After removal of 0 bases from V and 6 bases from J, the junction contained 2 bases not matched to a gene. Germline CDR1 and CDR2: SGHTA and FQGNSA.

The CDR3: CASSEFGGRGSGNTIYF. As DNA, the CDR3 is TGTGCCAGCAGTGAATTCGGAGGCAGGGGTTCTGGAAACACCATATATTTT. The chain combines TRBV25-1 with TRBJ1-3; perhaps TRBD1 as D (6 bases). Germline V gene sequence: CDR1 MGHDK, CDR2 SYGVNS. This CDR3 contains 17 residues. V was pared by 1 base and J by 1 base, with 14 bases between. The whole variable domain, remainder taken from reference TRBV25-1 and TRBJ1-3, is EADIYQTPRYLVIGTGKKITLECSQTMGHDKMYWYQQDPGMELHLIHYSYGVNSTEKGDLSSESTVSRIRTEHFPLTLESARPSHTSQYLCASSEFGGRGSGNTIYFGEGSWLTVV.

This chain uses TRBV5-1 with TRBJ2-7; D may correspond to TRBD1 or TRBD2 (5 bases each). V dropped 6 bases and J dropped 6 bases, with 19 bases sitting between them. This CDR3 comprises 14 residues. The germline gives CDR1 SGHRS, CDR2 YFSETQ. This CDR3 reads CASKSRGASVEQYF. CDR3 in DNA: TGCGCCAGCAAATCCCGGGGCGCCTCCGTCGAGCAGTACTTC.

The genes are TRBV6-5 and TRBJ1-2; 10 bases align to TRBD1. J lost 8 bases, V lost 4 bases, and 10 bases had no gene match. Germline CDR1 and CDR2: MNHEY and SVGAGI. CDR3 length equals 15 residues. The CDR3 DNA follows: TGTGCCAGCAGTTCCCCAAGACAGGGGGCGTGGGGCTACACCTTC. Amino acids: CASSSPRQGAWGYTF.

This clone was picked up one time. The chain links TRBV3-1 (or the pseudogene TRBV3-2) to TRBJ1-1; D gene uncertain. This CDR3 spans 14 amino acids. CDR1 LGHDT and CDR2 YNNKEL come from the germline V gene (reference sequence). V lost 7 bases and J lost 0, with 12 bases in between. This chain's CDR3 is CASTTDAVNTEAFF. CDR3 DNA sequence: TGTGCCAGCACCACCGATGCAGTGAACACTGAAGCTTTCTTT.

The V call is TRBV28, the J call TRBJ2-5, with TRBD1 matching 7 bases. The CDR3 length is 16 residues. Germline V lookup: CDR1 MDHEN, CDR2 SYDVKM. With 7 bases clipped from V and 7 bases from J, the junction kept 18 bases outside the gene matches. DNA for the CDR3: TGTGCCAGCAATGATCCGGGACAGAAAGTGGTGGGGACCCAGTACTTC. Its protein is CASNDPGQKVVGTQYF.

The V and J genes are TRBV9 and TRBJ1-6, with D possibly matching TRBD1 (5 bases). The V gene's germline CDR1 is SGDLS and CDR2 YYNGEE. CDR3 length equals 14 residues. The V gene lost 4 bases and the J gene lost 8 bases, with 13 bases spanning the gap. CDR3 amino acids: CASSLEQGYSPLHF. DNA of the CDR3: TGTGCCAGCAGCCTGGAGCAGGGATATTCACCCCTCCACTTT.